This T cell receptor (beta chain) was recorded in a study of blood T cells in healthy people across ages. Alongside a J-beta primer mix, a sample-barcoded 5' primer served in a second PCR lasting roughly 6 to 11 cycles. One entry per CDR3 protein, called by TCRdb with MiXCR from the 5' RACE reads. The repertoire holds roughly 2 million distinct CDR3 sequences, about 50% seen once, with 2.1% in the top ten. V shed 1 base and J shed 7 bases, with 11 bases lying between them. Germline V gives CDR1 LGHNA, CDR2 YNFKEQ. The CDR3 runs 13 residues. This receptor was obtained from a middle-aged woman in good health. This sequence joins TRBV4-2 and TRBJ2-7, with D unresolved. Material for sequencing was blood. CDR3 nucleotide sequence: TGTGCCAGCAGCCAAGCTCCAGGTTGGGAGCAGTACTTC. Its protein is CASSQAPGWEQYF.